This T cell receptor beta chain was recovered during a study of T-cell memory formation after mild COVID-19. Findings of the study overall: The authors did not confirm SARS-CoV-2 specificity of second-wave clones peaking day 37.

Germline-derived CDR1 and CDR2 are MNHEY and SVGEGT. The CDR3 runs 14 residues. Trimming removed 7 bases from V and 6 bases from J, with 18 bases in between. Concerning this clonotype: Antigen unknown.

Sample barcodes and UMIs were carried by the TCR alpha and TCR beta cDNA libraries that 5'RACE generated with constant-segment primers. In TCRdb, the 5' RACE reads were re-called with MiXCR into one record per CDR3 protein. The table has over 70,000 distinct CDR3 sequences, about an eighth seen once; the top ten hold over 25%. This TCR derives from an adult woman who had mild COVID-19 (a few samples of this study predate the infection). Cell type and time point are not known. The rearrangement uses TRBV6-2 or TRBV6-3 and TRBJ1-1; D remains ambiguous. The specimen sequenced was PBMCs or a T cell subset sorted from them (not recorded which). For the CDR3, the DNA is TGTGCCAGCAAGGAGAGGACGTACAAATCTGAAGCTTTCTTT. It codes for CASKERTYKSEAFF.